The present T cell receptor (beta chain) was sequenced within a study of CD8+ T cells in alopecia areata. Study observations and caveats: There was only one nonresponder, so it was unclear how baseline CD8+ expansion relates to response. Clonality in the scalp and expanded CD8+ clones ranked among the top 100 were significantly decreased by tofacitinib. Under tofacitinib, numerous expanded lesional clonotypes remained detectable in scalp and blood.

Treatment here: oral pan-JAK inhibitor, 5-10 mg twice daily. Sorted populations comprised CD4+ and CD8+ T cells obtained from PBMCs. RNA was isolated and reverse transcribed to cDNA, the sequencing template. Sequencing used immunoSEQ multiplex PCR; TCRdb keeps in-frame clones, though not all of them. The sample holds 150,000 to 200,000 clones; approximately 61% are singletons and the top ten take over 1%. Concerning this clone: What it recognizes is unknown.

The receptor's source is a human donor with alopecia areata. Sequences were derived from CD4+ T cells sorted from blood, sampled at week 24, from a patient treated with tofacitinib.

The CDR3: CASSFTRVGTGGYEQYF. The CDR3 DNA reads TGTGCCAGCAGCTTTACACGTGTCGGGACAGGGGGCTACGAGCAGTACTTC. The chain couples TRBV11-2 to TRBJ2-7; 11 bases line up with TRBD1. The germline V gene has CDR1 SGHAT and CDR2 FQNNGV. There are 17 residues in the CDR3. Unmatched junction bases numbered 10, after V lost 3 bases and J lost 3 bases.